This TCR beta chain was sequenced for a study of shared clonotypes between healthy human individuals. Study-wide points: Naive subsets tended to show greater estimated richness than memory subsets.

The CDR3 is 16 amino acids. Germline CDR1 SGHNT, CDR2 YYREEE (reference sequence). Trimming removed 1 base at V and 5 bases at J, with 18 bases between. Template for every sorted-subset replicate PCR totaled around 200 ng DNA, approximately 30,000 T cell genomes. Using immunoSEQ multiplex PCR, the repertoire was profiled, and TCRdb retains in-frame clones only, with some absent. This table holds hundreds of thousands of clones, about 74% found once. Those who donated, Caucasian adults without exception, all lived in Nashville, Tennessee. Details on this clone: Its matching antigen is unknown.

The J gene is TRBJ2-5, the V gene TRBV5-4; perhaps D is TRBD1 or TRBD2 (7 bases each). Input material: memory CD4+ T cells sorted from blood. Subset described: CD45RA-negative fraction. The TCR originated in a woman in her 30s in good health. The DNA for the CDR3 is TGTGCCAGCAGCTTGTCCCAGGGGGAGGGCGGGGAGACCCAGTACTTC. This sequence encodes CASSLSQGEGGETQYF.